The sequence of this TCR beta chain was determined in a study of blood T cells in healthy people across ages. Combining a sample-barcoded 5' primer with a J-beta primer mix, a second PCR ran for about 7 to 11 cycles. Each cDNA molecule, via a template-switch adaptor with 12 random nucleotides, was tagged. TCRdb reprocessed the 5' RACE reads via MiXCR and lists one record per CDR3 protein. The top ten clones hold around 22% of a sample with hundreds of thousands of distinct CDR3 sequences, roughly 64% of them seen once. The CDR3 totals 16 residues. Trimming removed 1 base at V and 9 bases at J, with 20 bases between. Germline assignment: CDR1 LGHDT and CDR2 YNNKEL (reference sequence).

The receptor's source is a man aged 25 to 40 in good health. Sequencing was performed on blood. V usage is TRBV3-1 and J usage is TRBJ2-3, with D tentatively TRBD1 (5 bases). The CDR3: CASSQVGAPGWRTQYF. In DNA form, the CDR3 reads TGTGCCAGCAGCCAAGTAGGGGCACCCGGATGGAGAACGCAGTATTTT.